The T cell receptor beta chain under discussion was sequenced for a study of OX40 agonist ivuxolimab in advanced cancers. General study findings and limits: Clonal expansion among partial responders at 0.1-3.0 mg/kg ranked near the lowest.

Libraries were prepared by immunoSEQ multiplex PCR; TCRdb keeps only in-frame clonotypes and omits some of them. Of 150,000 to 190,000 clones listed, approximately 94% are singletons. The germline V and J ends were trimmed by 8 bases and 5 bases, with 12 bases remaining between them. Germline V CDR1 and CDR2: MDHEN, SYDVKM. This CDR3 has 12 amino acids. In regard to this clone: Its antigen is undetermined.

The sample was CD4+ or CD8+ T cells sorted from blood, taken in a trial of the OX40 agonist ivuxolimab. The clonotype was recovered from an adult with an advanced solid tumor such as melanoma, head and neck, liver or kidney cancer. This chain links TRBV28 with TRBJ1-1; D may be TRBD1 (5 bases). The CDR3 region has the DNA TGTGCCAGCGTAGTGGGGGAGACTGAAGCTTTCTTT. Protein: CASVVGETEAFF.